The clone carrying this T cell receptor (beta chain) was picked up many times. The antigen is undetermined. CDR1 and CDR2 (germline): DFQATT, SNEGSKA (reference sequence). The CDR3 covers 15 residues. Trimming removed 4 bases at V and 1 base at J, with 13 bases between. This entry belongs to a study of T-cell memory formation after mild COVID-19. About the research overall: TCR clusters were mostly confined to one donor each. The study's findings and limits: The authors did not confirm SARS-CoV-2 specificity of second-wave clones peaking day 37. A second wave expanding day 15 to 37 was CD4+-biased; contracting clones were balanced. Some clones that responded turned up in pre-infection memory, which suggests that cross-reactive memory joined in.

Each CDR3 protein is one row after TCRdb ran MiXCR on the 5' RACE reads. Of 140,000 or so distinct CDR3 sequences in the sample, roughly 6.2% were seen once. The gene calls are TRBV20-1 and TRBJ2-2; TRBD2 is a possible D gene (5 bases). Sequenced: PBMCs or a T cell subset sorted from them (not recorded which). This receptor was taken from an adult woman who had mild COVID-19 (a few samples of this study predate the infection). Cell type and time point are not known. CDR3 nucleotide sequence: TGCAGTGCTACTCCGGACTTTAGGAACACCGGGGAGCTGTTTTTT. It specifies CSATPDFRNTGELFF.